The entry that follows covers one T cell receptor (beta chain) sequence. Sequencing was performed with immunoSEQ multiplex PCR; in TCRdb, only in-frame clones are kept and a portion is missing. Found here are 55,000 to 75,000 clones, approximately 87% of them singletons; the top ten hold 6.5% to 9.5%. This entry belongs to a study of blood T cell repertoires in COVID-19. About the study: In each case, the material was cDNA or gDNA derived from T cells, B-cell-depleted T cells, or PBMCs.

V shed 4 bases and J shed 0 bases, with 16 bases lying between them. The CDR3 runs 18 residues. Germline CDR1 MNHEY, CDR2 SMNVEV (reference sequence). Sample: peripheral blood. The chain recombines TRBV27 with TRBJ2-6; D remains ambiguous. The receptor was isolated from a man aged 50 to 60 with active COVID-19. CDR3 in DNA: TGTGCCAGCAGTTCCCCCGACGGAGTTGGCTCTGGGGCCAACGTCCTGACTTTC. Protein sequence: CASSSPDGVGSGANVLTF. The full variable domain, its missing parts supplied by reference TRBV27 and TRBJ2-6, is EAQVTQNPRYLITVTGKKLTVTCSQNMNHEYMSWYRQDPGLGLRQIYYSMNVEVTDKGDVPEGYKVSRKEKRNFPLILESPSPNQTSLYFCASSSPDGVGSGANVLTFGAGSRLTVL.